This T cell receptor beta chain was captured in a study of graft-versus-host responses after intestinal transplantation. Co-plated with about 200,000 CFSE-labeled responder cells were about 200,000 irradiated, violet-dye-labeled stimulator cells. CD3+CD4+ and CD3+CD8+ responders that were proliferating and CFSE-low were sorted post-reaction. Clones were sequenced by immunoSEQ multiplex PCR, and TCRdb holds only the in-frame ones, with some missing. The table has over 20,000 clones, approximately 45% seen once. This CDR3 has 18 residues. The junction had 8 bases not matched to a gene; V was cut back by 3 bases and J by 0 bases. Germline loops: CDR1 MNHNS, CDR2 SASEGT. General study points: Detected in recipient marrow were GvH clones, some of which were first observed in ileum or blood. Graft-donor T cell macrochimerism in patients accompanied high graft-versus-host to host-versus-graft clonal ratios in allografts.

The rearrangement uses TRBV6-1 and TRBJ2-6; 7 nucleotides line up with TRBD2. The material was alloreactive CD4+ T cells from a mixed lymphocyte reaction culture, obtained before intestinal transplant. Subset in this sample: CFSE-low proliferating T cells sorted from roughly six-day pre-transplant mixed lymphocyte reaction (GvH or HvG direction). The clonotype was recovered from a human patient who received an intestinal transplant. This CDR3 is CASSERGRQLSGANVLTF. For the CDR3, the DNA is TGTGCCAGCAGTGAGCGGGGGAGACAACTCTCTGGGGCCAACGTCCTGACTTTC.